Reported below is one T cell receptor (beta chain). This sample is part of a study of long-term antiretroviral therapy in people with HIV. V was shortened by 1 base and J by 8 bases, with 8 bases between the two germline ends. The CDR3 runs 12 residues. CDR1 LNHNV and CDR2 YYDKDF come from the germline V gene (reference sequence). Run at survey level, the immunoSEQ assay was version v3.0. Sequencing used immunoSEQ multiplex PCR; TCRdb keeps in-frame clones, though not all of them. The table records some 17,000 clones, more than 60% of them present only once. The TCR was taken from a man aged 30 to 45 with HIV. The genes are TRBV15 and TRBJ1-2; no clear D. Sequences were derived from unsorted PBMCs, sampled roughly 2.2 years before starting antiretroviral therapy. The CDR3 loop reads CATSRGAIGYTF. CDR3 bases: TGTGCCACCAGCAGAGGGGCGATCGGCTACACCTTC.